This T cell receptor beta chain was sequenced in a study of blood T cell repertoires in COVID-19. Libraries were prepared by immunoSEQ multiplex PCR; TCRdb keeps only in-frame clonotypes and omits some of them. The data contain a few hundred thousand clones, roughly nine tenths of them singletons. The sample holds a few counts of this clone. Trimming took 3 bases from V and 6 from J, leaving 24 bases between them. The CDR3 totals 18 residues. Germline loops: CDR1 SGHNT, CDR2 YYREEE (reference sequence). The chain recombines TRBV5-4 with TRBJ2-2; tentative D call: TRBD1 (6 bases). This TCR was sampled from a woman under 40 who had recovered from COVID-19. Sequencing used PBMCs or T cells enriched from blood (not recorded which). The CDR3 sequence: CASSWFPGQSPSAGELFF. The DNA for the CDR3 is TGTGCCAGCAGCTGGTTTCCGGGACAATCCCCGTCAGCCGGGGAGCTGTTTTTT. Looking up the rest from reference TRBV5-4 and TRBJ2-2 gives the full variable domain: ETGVTQSPTHLIKTRGQQVTLRCSSQSGHNTVSWYQQALGQGPQFIFQYYREEENGRGNFPPRFSGLQFPNYSSELNVNALELDDSALYLCASSWFPGQSPSAGELFFGEGSRLTVL.